Listed here are 27 T cell receptor beta chains from one sample, sequenced in a study of Ad26.COV2.S vaccination and SARS-CoV-2 variants. Method: immunoSEQ multiplex PCR; TCRdb's copy keeps in-frame clones and lacks some. The sample gives 120,000 to 150,000 clones, 80% to 90% of which show up once; 5% is in the top ten. Sequenced material: peripheral blood, taken after recovery from COVID-19. These receptors came from a human donor who had recovered from COVID-19.

The CDR3 sequence: CASSPPDRATGELFF. CDR3 DNA: TGTGCCAGCAGCCCCCCCGACAGGGCTACCGGGGAGCTGTTTTTT. The V call is TRBV11-2, the J call TRBJ2-2; 7 positions agree with TRBD1. Germline lookup yields CDR1 SGHAT and CDR2 FQNNGV. The ends lost 5 bases at V and 5 bases at J; junction bases unmatched: 8. This CDR3 contains 15 residues.

The V and J genes are TRBV7-6 and TRBJ2-6; D is uncertain. This CDR3 region has 17 residues. Germline CDR1 is SGHVS and CDR2 is FNYEAQ. Trimming took off 3 bases at V and 2 bases at J, with 14 bases between the two ends. The CDR3 DNA is TGTGCCAGCAGCTTCTTCATGACGGGCACTGGGGCCAACGTCCTGACTTTC. This encodes CASSFFMTGTGANVLTF.

This chain joins TRBV28 and TRBJ2-5; tentative D call: TRBD1 (6 bases). This CDR3 is built from 12 residues. Trimming took 2 bases from V and 13 from J, leaving 14 bases between them. Germline V CDR1 and CDR2: MDHEN, SYDVKM. CDR3 loop: CASSLIHGTPYF. In nucleotides, the CDR3 is TGTGCCAGCAGTTTAATTCACGGGACACCGTACTTC.

The chain joins TRBV29-1 to TRBJ1-1; 7 positions match TRBD1. This CDR3 has 13 residues. V was pared by 4 bases and J by 2 bases, with 4 bases of the junction left unmatched. Germline-derived CDR1 and CDR2 are SQVTM and ANQGSEA. In nucleotides, the CDR3 is TGCAGCGTTGGGCAGGGGGGCAACACTGAAGCTTTCTTT. Its protein product is CSVGQGGNTEAFF.

The chain recombines TRBV7-2 with TRBJ2-7, with TRBD1 matching 8 bases. The CDR3 has 18 residues. Trimming took 5 bases from V and 0 from J; bases not matched to a gene: 15. In germline, CDR1 is SGHTA, CDR2 FQGNSA. This CDR3 reads CASSPEMVWTGISYEQYF. The DNA of the CDR3 is TGTGCCAGCAGCCCCGAAATGGTCTGGACAGGGATCTCCTACGAGCAGTACTTC.

V gene TRBV4-3 combines with J gene TRBJ2-1; D not certain. The CDR3 runs 14 residues. Germline assignment: CDR1 LGHNA and CDR2 YSLEER. Trimming took off 1 base at V and 10 bases at J, with 14 bases between the two ends. The CDR3, as DNA: TGCGCCAGCAGCCAAGCGACACGGAAAAGCGAGCAGTTCTTC. Its protein is CASSQATRKSEQFF.

The rearrangement links TRBV28 to TRBJ2-5; the match to TRBD1 covers 8 bases. With V trimmed by 3 bases and J by 0 bases, 3 bases remained unmatched. CDR1 and CDR2 (germline): MDHEN, SYDVKM. This CDR3 region has 15 residues. CDR3 coding DNA: TGTGCCAGCAGTTTTCAGGACAGGGACCAAGAGACCCAGTACTTC. Translating gives CASSFQDRDQETQYF.

V gene TRBV28 combines with J gene TRBJ1-1; 7 bases agree with TRBD1. The CDR3 is 16 amino acids. The trim removed 6 bases at V and 1 base at J, leaving 11 bases unmatched. Germline loops: CDR1 MDHEN, CDR2 SYDVKM. The CDR3 nucleotides are TGTGCCAGCAGGGAGACAGGGTTTGACAAGAACACTGAAGCTTTCTTT. Residues: CASRETGFDKNTEAFF.

This rearrangement joins TRBV7-2 to TRBJ2-2; D call uncertain. The length of the CDR3 is 13 residues. The germline V gene encodes CDR1 SGHTA and CDR2 FQGNSA. Between the trimmed V and J ends, which lost 5 bases and 5 bases, there was a span of 9 bases. CDR3 residues: CASSVGQTGELFF. CDR3 in DNA: TGTGCCAGCAGCGTGGGCCAAACCGGGGAGCTGTTTTTT.

The V and J genes are TRBV19 and TRBJ1-1; TRBD1 matches 9 bases. The length of the CDR3 is 14 residues. Germline CDR1 is LNHDA and CDR2 is SQIVND (reference sequence). Trimming took 2 bases from V and 4 from J; bases not matched to a gene: 2. The CDR3 sequence: CASSITDRGTEAFF. The CDR3 bases are TGTGCCAGTAGTATAACGGACAGGGGCACTGAAGCTTTCTTT.

The V call is TRBV7-9, the J call TRBJ1-2, with TRBD1 identical over 8 bases. Per the germline V gene, CDR1 is SEHNR and CDR2 is FQNEAQ (reference sequence). This CDR3 is 15 amino acids long. V dropped 3 bases and J dropped 7; count of bases not matched to a gene: 10. CDR3 nucleotide sequence: TGTGCCAGCAGCTTCGGGACAGGAGTTGGGATTGGCTACACCTTC. Its protein is CASSFGTGVGIGYTF.

This clone came up once. This rearrangement joins TRBV7-2 to TRBJ2-3; 8 bases align to TRBD1. This CDR3 contains 17 residues. V was clipped by 2 bases and J by 5 bases; unmatched bases: 12. CDR1 is SGHTA and CDR2 is FQGNSA in the germline V gene. The CDR3 is CASSLRDRPALVDTQYF. DNA for the CDR3: TGTGCCAGCAGCTTAAGGGACAGGCCCGCGTTGGTAGATACGCAGTATTTT.

This clone occurred a few times. The chain combines TRBV6-1 with TRBJ2-7; the D is unclear. Germline CDR1 and CDR2: MNHNS and SASEGT. The CDR3 extends over 11 amino acids. Trimming shortened V by 3 bases and J by 3 bases, and 3 bases separated the two germline ends. In DNA, the CDR3 is TGTGCCAGCAGTGAGATCTACGAGCAGTACTTC. Encoded protein: CASSEIYEQYF.

The count of this clone is one. The genes are TRBV4-3 and TRBJ1-5, with 7 bases identical to TRBD1. The CDR3 is 16 residues long. Germline assignment: CDR1 LGHNA and CDR2 YSLEER. V lost 1 base, J lost 7 bases, and 10 bases stayed unmatched. CDR3 residues: CASSQALRRGLQPQHF. In DNA form, the CDR3 reads TGCGCCAGCAGCCAAGCCCTAAGGAGGGGGCTCCAGCCCCAGCATTTT.

The J gene is TRBJ1-6, the V gene TRBV7-2; 11 bases fit TRBD1. The germline V gene encodes CDR1 SGHTA and CDR2 FQGNSA. With V trimmed by 7 bases and J by 9 bases, 5 bases remained unmatched. This CDR3 comprises 14 residues. The CDR3 spells CASTPGTGGSPLHF. Here the CDR3 DNA reads TGTGCCAGCACCCCCGGGACAGGGGGTTCACCCCTCCACTTT.

The chain employs TRBV6-1 and TRBJ1-5; D is uncertain. CDR3 length: 13 residues. Germline CDR1 MNHNS, CDR2 SASEGT. V was cut by 3 bases and J by 4 bases, with 7 bases left in between. As DNA, the CDR3 is TGTGCCAGCAGTGAGTCTCCTAATCAGCCCCAGCATTTT. Protein: CASSESPNQPQHF.

The J gene is TRBJ2-7, the V gene TRBV5-6, with D hard to call. Trimming took 4 bases from V and 1 from J, leaving 6 bases between them. The CDR3 runs to 12 residues. CDR1 and CDR2 (germline): SGHDT, YYEEEE. CDR3 protein: CASSHGSYEQYF. As DNA, the CDR3 is TGTGCCAGCAGCCACGGGTCCTACGAGCAGTACTTC.

The genes are TRBV4-3 and TRBJ1-4; 9 nucleotides align to TRBD1. V was pared by 2 bases and J by 10 bases, with 2 bases of the junction left unmatched. This CDR3 comprises 13 residues. Germline loops: CDR1 LGHNA, CDR2 YSLEER. CDR3 region: CASSQRQGGKLFF. In nucleotides, the CDR3 is TGCGCCAGCAGCCAAAGACAGGGGGGAAAACTGTTTTTT.

About this clone itself: The sample has other DNA sequences that encode this CDR3 too. The chain is built from TRBV7-2 and TRBJ1-2; TRBD1 aligns across 10 bases. The V and J ends lost 5 bases and 5 bases, in that order; junction bases with no gene match: 2. CDR1 is SGHTA, CDR2 FQGNSA, per germline. CDR3 length: 13 residues. The CDR3 coding sequence is TGTGCCAGCAGCCTGGGACAGGGGTATGGCTACACCTTC. Translated: CASSLGQGYGYTF.

This chain joins TRBV11-2 and TRBJ2-5, with 8 bases lining up with TRBD2. The germline V gene encodes CDR1 SGHAT and CDR2 FQNNGV. The CDR3 consists of 14 residues. Trimming removed 6 bases from V and 4 bases from J; junction bases left unmatched: 7. CDR3 sequence: CASSSGGLGETQYF. The CDR3 coding sequence is TGTGCCAGCAGTTCGGGGGGGCTTGGAGAGACCCAGTACTTC.

The chain is built from TRBV11-2 and TRBJ1-1; a possible D gene is TRBD1 (5 bases). Deletions cut 3 bases from V and 0 bases from J, with 8 bases between. CDR1 SGHAT and CDR2 FQNNGV come from the germline V gene. The CDR3 runs 14 residues. The CDR3 region has the DNA TGTGCCAGCAGCTTGCAGGGCCTGAACACTGAAGCTTTCTTT. This gives the protein CASSLQGLNTEAFF. Full variable domain (missing parts from reference TRBV11-2 and TRBJ1-1): EAGVAQSPRYKIIEKRQSVAFWCNPISGHATLYWYQQILGQGPKLLIQFQNNGVVDDSQLPKDRFSAERLKGVDSTLKIQPAKLEDSAVYLCASSLQGLNTEAFFGQGTRLTVV.

The J gene is TRBJ2-5, the V gene TRBV5-1, with D unresolved. Trimming removed 4 bases at V and 0 bases at J, with 10 bases between. This CDR3 is 14 amino acids long. CDR1 is SGHRS and CDR2 is YFSETQ in the germline V gene. The CDR3, as DNA: TGCGCCAGCAGCCGGTTGGGAAACCAAGAGACCCAGTACTTC. It is translated as CASSRLGNQETQYF.

The chain carries TRBV28 and TRBJ2-3; unclear D gene. This CDR3 comprises 15 residues. V shed 2 bases and J shed 1 base, with 10 bases lying between them. Germline CDR1 is MDHEN and CDR2 is SYDVKM. Here the CDR3 DNA reads TGTGCCAGCAGTTTAGGGTGGCGACGCACAGATACGCAGTATTTT. Translating it yields CASSLGWRRTDTQYF.

In DNA, the CDR3 is TGTGCCAGCACAGGGTTGGGCACTGAAGCTTTCTTT. This translates into CASTGLGTEAFF. The chain carries TRBV28 and TRBJ1-1, with D possibly TRBD1 on 5 matching bases. Germline CDR1 MDHEN, CDR2 SYDVKM. Trimming took 7 bases from V and 4 from J, leaving 10 bases between them. The CDR3 consists of 12 residues.

The CDR3 region has the DNA TGTGCCAGCAGTTTGTTCCCGGGACAGGGTCTCTACGAGCAGTACTTC. Its translation: CASSLFPGQGLYEQYF. The V call is TRBV27, the J call TRBJ2-7, with 9 bases that match TRBD1. J lost 3 bases, V lost 3 bases, and 9 bases had no gene match. The CDR3 has 16 residues. Germline V CDR1 and CDR2: MNHEY, SMNVEV (reference sequence).

This chain uses TRBV18 with TRBJ2-5; 9 bases match TRBD2. The trim removed 5 bases at V and 5 bases at J, leaving 9 bases unmatched. The germline V gene has CDR1 KGHSH and CDR2 LQKENI. This CDR3 is built from 15 residues. The CDR3 spells CASSRASGAGETQYF. The CDR3 DNA follows: TGTGCCAGCTCAAGAGCTAGCGGGGCTGGGGAGACCCAGTACTTC.

J is TRBJ1-1 and V is TRBV30, with D unresolved. Per the germline V gene, CDR1 is GTSNPN and CDR2 is SVGIG (reference sequence). The CDR3 is 14 residues long. V dropped 1 base and J dropped 2 bases, with 11 bases sitting between them. The CDR3 reads CAWSGFVTNTEAFF. The CDR3 nucleotides read TGTGCCTGGAGTGGTTTCGTAACAAACACTGAAGCTTTCTTT.